Following are 32 T cell receptor beta chains from one sample sequenced in a study of blood T cell repertoires in COVID-19. Assay: immunoSEQ multiplex PCR; the TCRdb copy retains only in-frame clones and omits some. The table records about 160,000 clones, around 82% of them present only once. Sequences were obtained from PBMCs or T cells enriched from blood (not recorded which). Receptor source: a man aged 55 to 70 who had recovered from COVID-19.

This clone was seen a single time. This chain connects TRBV5-4 to TRBJ1-2; possible D gene TRBD1, 6 bases. The CDR3 totals 14 residues. Trimming shortened V by 3 bases and J by 5 bases, and 14 bases separated the two germline ends. In germline, CDR1 is SGHNT, CDR2 YYREEE (reference sequence). CDR3 in amino acids: CASSSAQGWYGYTF. CDR3 bases: TGTGCCAGCAGCTCAGCACAGGGATGGTATGGCTACACCTTC.

The V call is TRBV28, the J call TRBJ1-4, with TRBD1 as a possible D gene (5 bases). V was shortened by 6 bases and J by 4 bases, with 21 bases between the two germline ends. This CDR3 has 17 residues. Germline CDR1 MDHEN, CDR2 SYDVKM. In DNA, the CDR3 is TGTGCCAGCAGCCCCCCCATAGGGTCGGGGGGTAATGAAAAACTGTTTTTT. Amino acids: CASSPPIGSGGNEKLFF. The full variable domain, completed using reference TRBV28 and TRBJ1-4, is DVKVTQSSRYLVKRTGEKVFLECVQDMDHENMFWYRQDPGLGLRLIYFSYDVKMKEKGDIPEGYSVSREKKERFSLILESASTNQTSMYLCASSPPIGSGGNEKLFFGSGTQLSVL.

J is TRBJ2-3 and V is TRBV18; maybe TRBD2 (6 bases). This CDR3 is 16 amino acids long. CDR1 KGHSH and CDR2 LQKENI come from the germline V gene. With 0 bases removed from V and 2 bases from J, the gap between germline ends came to 12 bases. CDR3 protein: CASSPPTGVPTDTQYF. The CDR3 nucleotides read TGTGCCAGCTCACCACCAACGGGGGTTCCCACAGATACGCAGTATTTT.

The rearrangement links TRBV6-1 to TRBJ1-1, with TRBD1 matching over 8 bases. With 3 bases clipped from V and 6 bases from J, the junction kept 6 bases outside the gene matches. Germline values: CDR1 MNHNS, CDR2 SASEGT. CDR3 size: 14 residues. The CDR3 nucleotides read TGTGCCAGCAGTGATAACAGGGGGGGCCCTGAAGCTTTCTTT. Residues: CASSDNRGGPEAFF.

A note on this clone: At one of its ends the junction is not consistent with the germline gene, which may arise from a read error. This chain links TRBV5-4 with TRBJ2-1; tentatively, D is TRBD1 (5 bases). There are 13 residues in the CDR3. The germline V gene encodes CDR1 SGHNT and CDR2 YYREEE (reference sequence). CDR3 coding DNA: TGTGCCAGCAGTTTGGTACAGGTCAATGAGCAGTTCTTC. It yields the protein CASSLVQVNEQFF.

The chain employs TRBV7-9 and TRBJ2-3; the match to TRBD1 covers 7 bases. Germline V gene lookup returns CDR1 SEHNR and CDR2 FQNEAQ (reference sequence). The CDR3 sequence is 13 residues long. V was clipped by 4 bases and J by 10 bases; unmatched bases: 8. The CDR3 loop is CASSSDGTVSQYF. The CDR3, as DNA: TGTGCCAGCAGCTCGGACGGGACAGTTTCGCAGTATTTT.

This rearrangement joins TRBV28 to TRBJ1-6, with TRBD1 identical over 7 bases. V was clipped by 6 bases and J by 4 bases; unmatched bases: 0. In germline, CDR1 is MDHEN, CDR2 SYDVKM. The CDR3 has 13 residues. CDR3 bases: TGTGCCAGCAGGGGACAGTATAATTCACCCCTCCACTTT. Translation gives CASRGQYNSPLHF.

The gene calls are TRBV7-2 and TRBJ2-7, with TRBD2 matching over 8 bases. V shed 4 bases and J 2 bases; nucleotides not matched to a gene: 4. Germline loops: CDR1 SGHTA, CDR2 FQGNSA. The CDR3 extends over 14 amino acids. CDR3 loop: CASSSNGGAYEQYF. DNA for the CDR3: TGTGCCAGCAGCTCCAACGGGGGGGCCTACGAGCAGTACTTC.

The sample holds one count of this clone. J is TRBJ1-2 and V is TRBV2; weak D call: TRBD1 (6 bases). Germline loops: CDR1 SNHLY, CDR2 FYNNEI. Trimming shortened V by 8 bases and J by 7 bases, and 14 bases separated the two germline ends. This CDR3 is built from 12 residues. The CDR3, as DNA: TGTGCCAGCGGGGTGGGACATTCTGGCTACACCTTC. Encoded protein: CASGVGHSGYTF.

This chain joins TRBV5-1 and TRBJ2-7; TRBD1 might be the D (5 bases). Germline CDR1 is SGHRS and CDR2 is YFSETQ. The CDR3 is made up of 14 amino acids. V gave up 3 bases and J gave up 3 bases, with 13 bases separating them. Written as DNA, the CDR3 is TGCGCCAGCAGCTCGCGAGTAGACAGCTACGAGCAGTACTTC. It codes for CASSSRVDSYEQYF.

The chain has TRBV7-3 and TRBJ2-6; 10 positions agree with TRBD1. With V trimmed by 6 bases and J by 4 bases, 12 bases remained unmatched. Germline values: CDR1 SGHTA, CDR2 FQGTGA. This CDR3 is built from 18 residues. The CDR3 DNA follows: TGTGCCAGCAGTAGAACCGGGACAGGGGCGGAGGGGGCCAACGTCCTGACTTTC. The encoded protein is CASSRTGTGAEGANVLTF.

The chain links TRBV7-2 to TRBJ2-2; 7 positions match TRBD1. Germline CDR1 and CDR2: SGHTA and FQGNSA. The CDR3 extends over 15 amino acids. The V and J ends lost 5 bases and 0 bases, in that order; junction bases with no gene match: 3. CDR3 DNA: TGTGCCAGCAGCCGGGACAGTACGAACACCGGGGAGCTGTTTTTT. As protein: CASSRDSTNTGELFF.

In this sample, this clone turned up a few times. The chain couples TRBV5-1 to TRBJ2-1; D is unclear. CDR3 size: 15 residues. Germline CDR1 is SGHRS and CDR2 is YFSETQ. Trimming removed 4 bases from V and 0 bases from J, with 11 bases in between. This chain's CDR3 is CASSPRVGSYNEQFF. CDR3 nucleotides: TGCGCCAGCAGCCCTAGAGTGGGCTCCTACAATGAGCAGTTCTTC.

This chain uses TRBV30 with TRBJ1-2; TRBD1 aligns across 10 bases. Unmatched junction bases numbered 3, after V lost 4 bases and J lost 7 bases. Germline loops: CDR1 GTSNPN, CDR2 SVGIG (reference sequence). The CDR3 has 12 amino acids. The CDR3 here is CAWNGQGGGYTF. For the CDR3, the DNA is TGTGCCTGGAACGGACAGGGGGGTGGCTACACCTTC.

The chain has TRBV28 and TRBJ1-3; possible D gene TRBD1, 6 bases. The V end was cut by 6 bases, the J end by 6 bases, with 12 bases between. The germline V gene has CDR1 MDHEN and CDR2 SYDVKM. The CDR3 has 13 amino acids. The CDR3 sequence is CASRAGTLNTIYF. CDR3 sequence (DNA): TGTGCCAGCAGAGCCGGGACATTAAACACCATATATTTT.

This chain connects TRBV5-1 to TRBJ2-1; 7 bases are a match to TRBD2. The CDR3 runs 15 residues. The V gene end was trimmed by 0 bases and the J gene end by 5 bases; junction bases not matched to a gene: 5. Germline-derived CDR1 and CDR2 are SGHRS and YFSETQ. This CDR3 is CASSLAAGLNNEQFF. Here the CDR3 DNA reads TGCGCCAGCAGCTTGGCAGCGGGACTCAACAATGAGCAGTTCTTC.

The rearrangement joins TRBV29-1 to TRBJ2-2; no clear D. This CDR3 has 12 residues. V lost 6 bases to trimming and J lost 1 base, with 6 bases between them. Germline lookup yields CDR1 SQVTM and CDR2 ANQGSEA. This chain's CDR3 is CSVSENTGELFF. In DNA, the CDR3 is TGCAGCGTATCAGAGAACACCGGGGAGCTGTTTTTT.

In its sample, this clone was seen once. The chain recombines TRBV18 with TRBJ2-2, with 10 bases that match TRBD1. The J segment lost 1 base and the V segment lost 3 bases, leaving 2 bases of the junction unmatched. Germline V gives CDR1 KGHSH, CDR2 LQKENI. This CDR3 contains 16 residues. CDR3 residues: CASSPRDRGNTGELFF. In nucleotides, the CDR3 is TGTGCCAGCTCACCCAGGGACAGGGGGAACACCGGGGAGCTGTTTTTT. The entire variable domain, with the rest obtained from reference TRBV18 and TRBJ2-2, is as follows: NAGVMQNPRHLVRRRGQEARLRCSPMKGHSHVYWYRQLPEEGLKFMVYLQKENIIDESGMPKERFSAEFPKEGPSILRIQQVVRGDSAAYFCASSPRDRGNTGELFFGEGSRLTVL.

This sequence joins TRBV4-1 and TRBJ2-1, with D maybe TRBD2 (5 bases). This CDR3 region has 15 residues. Trimming stripped 4 bases from V and 10 bases from J, with 20 bases between. Looked up from germline, CDR1 is MGHRA and CDR2 is YSYEKL. DNA for the CDR3: TGCGCCAGCAGCCTCGGTAGCTCCGGGGTTCTCGAGCAGTTCTTC. This codes for CASSLGSSGVLEQFF.

The chain carries TRBV15 and TRBJ1-4, with D maybe TRBD1 (5 bases). The CDR3 runs to 16 residues. Germline-derived CDR1 and CDR2 are LNHNV and YYDKDF (reference sequence). V was cut by 0 bases and J by 0 bases, with 8 bases left in between. CDR3 DNA sequence: TGTGCCACCAGCAGAGATCCGGGGGCAACTAATGAAAAACTGTTTTTT. Translated, it gives CATSRDPGATNEKLFF.

On this clone itself: At the DNA level, this CDR3 is encoded by other sequences in the same sample as well. The V gene is TRBV5-1, the J gene TRBJ1-2; TRBD1 agrees at 7 bases. The CDR3 spans 15 residues. Trimming removed 4 bases from V and 2 bases from J; junction bases left unmatched: 8. The germline CDR1 and CDR2 sequences are SGHRS and YFSETQ. The CDR3 spells CASSLAGTDNYGYTF. The DNA of the CDR3 is TGCGCCAGCAGCCTTGCCGGGACAGACAACTATGGCTACACCTTC.

The chain combines TRBV15 with TRBJ2-2; D is possibly TRBD1 (5 bases). The V gene's germline CDR1 is LNHNV and CDR2 YYDKDF (reference sequence). This CDR3 has 14 amino acids. Trimming pared 0 bases from V and 6 bases from J, leaving 8 bases between. The CDR3 loop is CATSRDRRAGELFF. The CDR3 DNA sequence: TGTGCCACCAGCAGAGATCGCAGGGCCGGGGAGCTGTTTTTT.

In its sample, this clone was seen a few times. The chain links TRBV27 to TRBJ2-5; weak D call: TRBD2 (5 bases). This CDR3 comprises 13 residues. Trimming took off 5 bases at V and 5 bases at J, with 12 bases between the two ends. In germline, CDR1 is MNHEY, CDR2 SMNVEV (reference sequence). The CDR3 bases are TGTGCCAGCAGTCGTGGACTTTTTGAGACCCAGTACTTC. Amino acids: CASSRGLFETQYF.

This clone was detected a few times. The CDR3 nucleotides are TGTGCCAGCAGTTTACGACAGGGGCGCTACGAGCAGTACTTC. Translated: CASSLRQGRYEQYF. The chain links TRBV27 to TRBJ2-7, with 8 bases fitting TRBD1. The CDR3 is made up of 14 amino acids. The trim removed 2 bases at V and 3 bases at J, leaving 3 bases unmatched. The germline gives CDR1 MNHEY, CDR2 SMNVEV (reference sequence).

This chain joins TRBV2 and TRBJ1-1; 7 positions match TRBD1. After removal of 4 bases from V and 5 bases from J, the junction contained 7 bases not matched to a gene. The CDR3 consists of 14 residues. Per germline, CDR1 SNHLY and CDR2 FYNNEI. The CDR3 here is CASSVQTGRTEAFF. CDR3 nucleotide sequence: TGTGCCAGCAGTGTACAGACAGGGCGTACTGAAGCTTTCTTT.

The chain joins TRBV2 to TRBJ1-4; D is undetermined. CDR1 and CDR2 (germline): SNHLY, FYNNEI. The CDR3 covers 15 residues. Trimming left V 6 bases short and J 5 bases short, with 16 bases between. CDR3 sequence (DNA): TGTGCCAGCAGGATGACACGAGGGATAAATGAAAAACTGTTTTTT. This translates into CASRMTRGINEKLFF. Full variable domain (rest looked up from reference TRBV2 and TRBJ1-4): EPEVTQTPSHQVTQMGQEVILRCVPISNHLYFYWYRQILGQKVEFLVSFYNNEISEKSEIFDDQFSVERPDGSNFTLKIRSTKLEDSAMYFCASRMTRGINEKLFFGSGTQLSVL.

The gene calls are TRBV10-3 and TRBJ2-5; D possibly corresponds to TRBD1 (5 bases). This CDR3 comprises 13 residues. Germline CDR1 is ENHRY and CDR2 is SYGVKD. The germline V and J ends were trimmed by 1 base and 4 bases, with 7 bases remaining between them. CDR3 DNA: TGTGCCATCAGTGAGTATACAGGAGAGACCCAGTACTTC. Its translation: CAISEYTGETQYF.

The chain combines TRBV28 with TRBJ1-5; 8 bases line up with TRBD1. The CDR3 covers 13 residues. Per germline, CDR1 MDHEN and CDR2 SYDVKM. The V and J ends lost 7 bases and 5 bases, in that order; junction bases with no gene match: 4. The CDR3 region is CASKTGVDQPQHF. Written as DNA, the CDR3 is TGTGCCAGCAAGACAGGGGTGGATCAGCCCCAGCATTTT.

The chain is built from TRBV19 and TRBJ2-1; D is possibly TRBD1 (6 bases). This CDR3 has 16 residues. V was clipped by 2 bases and J by 7 bases, with 18 bases between them. Germline V CDR1 and CDR2: LNHDA, SQIVND (reference sequence). DNA of the CDR3: TGTGCCAGTAGTATAAGTCAGGGGATCTCTAGAAATGAGCAGTTCTTC. It is translated as CASSISQGISRNEQFF.

This clone was counted a single time. The chain employs TRBV5-1 and TRBJ2-5; 9 nucleotides agree with TRBD2. CDR1 and CDR2 (germline): SGHRS, YFSETQ. This CDR3 is built from 16 residues. With 4 bases clipped from V and 2 bases from J, the junction kept 9 bases outside the gene matches. In DNA form, the CDR3 reads TGCGCCAGCAGCCTACGACTAGCGGAGCAACAAGAGACCCAGTACTTC. It yields the protein CASSLRLAEQQETQYF.

This clone was detected once. The chain joins TRBV27 to TRBJ2-7; D is possibly TRBD2 (5 bases). Germline V gene sequence: CDR1 MNHEY, CDR2 SMNVEV (reference sequence). This CDR3 region has 15 residues. V was clipped by 3 bases and J by 0 bases, with 12 bases between them. In nucleotides, the CDR3 is TGTGCCAGCAGTTTGGCGGGCGTATACTCCTACGAGCAGTACTTC. Translation gives CASSLAGVYSYEQYF.

This clone was seen ten or more times. The chain has TRBV27 and TRBJ1-5; 9 nucleotides agree with TRBD1. There are 15 residues in the CDR3. V lost 5 bases to trimming and J lost 5 bases; unmatched junction nucleotides: 7. Germline CDR1 MNHEY, CDR2 SMNVEV (reference sequence). CDR3 sequence (DNA): TGTGCCAGCAGTATCGCCGGGACAGGGCATCAGCCCCAGCATTTT. It encodes CASSIAGTGHQPQHF.